This T cell receptor beta chain was captured by sequencing in a study of blood T cell repertoires in COVID-19. Study summary: From the United States, Italy and Spain came samples of acute and convalescent COVID-19. Nucleic acid was either cDNA or gDNA, and it came from T cells, B-cell-depleted T cells, or PBMCs.

In the source study's methods: Amplifying reference gene primers gave estimates of nucleated cell counts. Some clones are missing from TCRdb's copy, which holds only in-frame ones; the method was immunoSEQ multiplex PCR. From that table come the V and J calls and clone size; the DNA was used to work out D and trimming. The sample lists 50,000 or so clones; 75% to 90% were seen once. The CDR3 extends over 15 amino acids. Germline values: CDR1 SGHRS, CDR2 YFSETQ. The V end was cut by 1 base, the J end by 7 bases, with 15 bases between. The rearrangement uses TRBV5-1 and TRBJ1-5; the D gene is possibly TRBD1 (5 bases). The receptor's source is a man between 65 and 80 years old with acute or convalescent COVID-19. The sample consisted of peripheral blood. CDR3 residues: CASSLQGREEQPQHF. The DNA of the CDR3 is TGCGCCAGCAGCTTGCAAGGCAGGGAGGAACAGCCCCAGCATTTT.